These 28 T cell receptor beta chains were all obtained from the same sample, sequenced in a study of shared clonotypes between healthy human individuals. Selected positively for CCR7 and CD45RO-negative, naive CD8 cells excluded terminally differentiated effector memory CD45RA+ cells. Clones were read by immunoSEQ multiplex PCR, and TCRdb kept only the in-frame ones, dropping some. The table lists under 2,000,000 clones, about 94% of them singletons. The specimen was naive CD8+ T cells sorted from blood. The receptors originated from a young man in good health.

With regard to this clone: This sample also contains other DNA sequences that code for the same CDR3. The V and J genes are TRBV28 and TRBJ2-7; D gene ambiguous. CDR3 length: 12 amino acids. Deletions cut 2 bases from V and 4 bases from J, with 6 bases between. CDR1 and CDR2 from the germline V gene are MDHEN and SYDVKM. The CDR3 loop reads CASSLRAYEQYF. As DNA, the CDR3 is TGTGCCAGCAGTTTAAGGGCTTACGAGCAGTACTTC.

The genes are TRBV30 and TRBJ2-5; D gene unclear. V was cut by 6 bases and J by 1 base, with 9 bases left in between. Germline V gene lookup returns CDR1 GTSNPN and CDR2 SVGIG (reference sequence). The CDR3 extends over 12 amino acids. The CDR3 here is CACDTAQETQYF. As DNA, the CDR3 is TGTGCCTGCGACACCGCCCAAGAGACCCAGTACTTC.

The V gene is TRBV28, the J gene TRBJ1-3; D is possibly TRBD1 (5 bases). Between the trimmed V and J ends, which lost 7 bases and 3 bases, there was a span of 13 bases. The CDR3 contains 14 residues. Per the germline V gene, CDR1 is MDHEN and CDR2 is SYDVKM. This CDR3 reads CASTWVTDGNTIYF. Written as DNA, the CDR3 is TGTGCCAGCACCTGGGTGACAGATGGAAACACCATATATTTT.

J is TRBJ2-7 and V is TRBV29-1; possibly TRBD1 or TRBD2 for D (5 bases each). CDR3 length: 14 residues. The germline V gene encodes CDR1 SQVTM and CDR2 ANQGSEA. The V and J ends lost 8 bases and 9 bases respectively, with 26 bases between them. The CDR3 here is CSQRVRGASSGQYF. The CDR3 coding sequence is TGCAGCCAGCGTGTAAGAGGGGCCTCCAGTGGGCAGTACTTC.

Written as DNA, the CDR3 is TGTGCCAGCAGCTTAGGGGCTGGGGATAATTCACCCCTCCACTTT. Translated: CASSLGAGDNSPLHF. The chain is built from TRBV7-8 and TRBJ1-6; D is uncertain. The CDR3 is 15 residues long. CDR1 is SGHVS and CDR2 is FQNEAQ in the germline V gene. V lost 1 base and J lost 5, with 9 bases in between.

Turning to this clone: The same CDR3 also results from other DNA sequences found in this sample. The V call is TRBV5-1, the J call TRBJ2-7, with D unclear. The V end was cut by 0 bases, the J end by 2 bases, with 12 bases between. The CDR3 totals 15 residues. Germline V gene lookup returns CDR1 SGHRS and CDR2 YFSETQ. In DNA, the CDR3 is TGCGCCAGCAGCTTGGCCTCTGCCGCTACCTACGAGCAGTACTTC. This translates into CASSLASAATYEQYF.

The gene calls are TRBV30 and TRBJ2-5; tentative D call: TRBD1 (5 bases). The CDR3 covers 13 residues. In germline, CDR1 is GTSNPN, CDR2 SVGIG (reference sequence). V was clipped by 2 bases and J by 0 bases, with 7 bases between them. The CDR3 DNA reads TGTGCCTGGAGTCCGGACAACCAAGAGACCCAGTACTTC. Residues: CAWSPDNQETQYF. The full variable domain, with the rest looked up from reference TRBV30 and TRBJ2-5, is SQTIHQWPATLVQPVGSPLSLECTVEGTSNPNLYWYRQAAGRGLQLLFYSVGIGQISSEVPQNLSASRPQDRQFILSSKKLLLSDSGFYLCAWSPDNQETQYFGPGTRLLVL.

The V and J genes are TRBV4-1 and TRBJ2-3; D is ambiguous. The length of the CDR3 is 14 residues. Trimming took off 3 bases at V and 1 base at J, with 8 bases between the two ends. Germline CDR1 and CDR2: MGHRA and YSYEKL. Here the CDR3 reads CASSQERRTDTQYF. Here the CDR3 DNA reads TGCGCCAGCAGCCAGGAACGGCGCACAGATACGCAGTATTTT.

The chain's CDR3 is CASSWREGVMETQYF. CDR3 DNA: TGTGCCAGCAGTTGGAGGGAGGGTGTTATGGAGACCCAGTACTTC. The rearrangement joins TRBV2 to TRBJ2-5, with TRBD2 matching 7 bases. The CDR3 runs to 15 residues. CDR1 and CDR2 (germline): SNHLY, FYNNEI. The J segment lost 5 bases and the V segment lost 5 bases, leaving 11 bases of the junction unmatched.

V usage is TRBV5-5 and J usage is TRBJ2-2; weak D call: TRBD1 (5 bases). Germline V lookup: CDR1 SGHKS, CDR2 YYEKEE (reference sequence). With 4 bases removed from V and 0 bases from J, the gap between germline ends came to 13 bases. This CDR3 is 16 amino acids long. CDR3 DNA: TGTGCCAGCAGCCAAATCGACAGAGCGAACACCGGGGAGCTGTTTTTT. Translated, it gives CASSQIDRANTGELFF.

The J gene is TRBJ1-5, the V gene TRBV7-9; D possibly corresponds to TRBD1 (5 bases). This CDR3 has 15 amino acids. Germline V gives CDR1 SEHNR, CDR2 FQNEAQ (reference sequence). The ends were cut back, 5 bases at V and 5 bases at J, with 16 bases in the middle. CDR3 bases: TGTGCCAGCAGCACCCGGGACCCCCTTGATCAGCCCCAGCATTTT. Its translation: CASSTRDPLDQPQHF.

In the case of this clone: This specimen includes other DNA sequences encoding the same CDR3. This sequence joins TRBV9 and TRBJ1-1; no reliable D call. CDR1 is SGDLS and CDR2 is YYNGEE in the germline V gene. Trimming took 3 bases from V and 2 from J, leaving 5 bases between them. This CDR3 is built from 12 residues. The CDR3: CASSAGNTEAFF. DNA of the CDR3: TGTGCCAGCAGCGCTGGAAACACTGAAGCTTTCTTT.

V is TRBV7-9 and J is TRBJ2-1, with 11 bases lining up with TRBD2. V dropped 3 bases and J dropped 8; count of bases not matched to a gene: 6. The germline CDR1 and CDR2 sequences are SEHNR and FQNEAQ (reference sequence). The CDR3 totals 15 residues. This CDR3 is CASSFTSGSLDEQFF. The CDR3 coding sequence is TGTGCCAGCAGCTTTACTAGCGGGAGTCTGGATGAGCAGTTCTTC.

This clone was detected only once. V and J are TRBV30 and TRBJ1-5; the D is unclear. Germline V gene sequence: CDR1 GTSNPN, CDR2 SVGIG (reference sequence). V lost 0 bases and J 5 bases, leaving 14 bases between the germline ends. This CDR3 contains 15 residues. In DNA, the CDR3 is TGTGCCTGGAGTGTGGGTCTTAGCTCTCATCAGCCCCAGCATTTT. Translating it yields CAWSVGLSSHQPQHF.

The chain links TRBV9 to TRBJ1-5, with D uncertain. This CDR3 spans 15 amino acids. The germline CDR1 and CDR2 sequences are SGDLS and YYNGEE. Trimming shortened V by 2 bases and J by 2 bases, and 11 bases separated the two germline ends. The CDR3 loop reads CASSVSGNGNQPQHF. In nucleotides, the CDR3 is TGTGCCAGCAGCGTCTCGGGGAACGGCAATCAGCCCCAGCATTTT.

The CDR3 loop reads CASSIRASGTYEQYF. For the CDR3, the DNA is TGTGCCAGTAGTATTAGGGCTAGCGGCACCTACGAGCAGTACTTC. The chain carries TRBV19 and TRBJ2-7, with 7 bases that match TRBD2. CDR3 size: 15 residues. Per germline, CDR1 LNHDA and CDR2 SQIVND (reference sequence). Losses at the gene ends were 3 bases for V and 2 bases for J; bases not matched to a gene: 7.

This rearrangement joins TRBV15 to TRBJ2-3; 7 bases line up with TRBD1. V gave up 1 base and J gave up 0 bases; unmatched junction bases: 7. From germline, CDR1 is LNHNV and CDR2 YYDKDF (reference sequence). This CDR3 spans 17 amino acids. The CDR3 nucleotides read TGTGCCACCAGCAGAGGGGAGACAGGGACGAGCACAGATACGCAGTATTTT. As protein: CATSRGETGTSTDTQYF.

This clone has a single count. The chain uses TRBV5-6 and TRBJ2-7, with 8 bases fitting TRBD1. The germline CDR1 and CDR2 sequences are SGHDT and YYEEEE. The trim removed 6 bases at V and 0 bases at J, leaving 5 bases unmatched. This CDR3 is built from 14 residues. CDR3 loop: CASKMTGASYEQYF. In DNA form, the CDR3 reads TGTGCCAGCAAGATGACAGGGGCCTCCTACGAGCAGTACTTC.

This sequence joins TRBV30 and TRBJ2-2, with D possibly matching TRBD2 (7 bases). The CDR3 runs to 16 residues. The V end was cut by 1 base, the J end by 4 bases, with 16 bases between. Germline V lookup: CDR1 GTSNPN, CDR2 SVGIG (reference sequence). The CDR3 coding sequence is TGTGCCTGGAGTGGGGTCGGGGGGCCCGGCACCGGGGAGCTGTTTTTT. It specifies CAWSGVGGPGTGELFF.

The V and J genes are TRBV5-6 and TRBJ1-5; D call uncertain. V lost 2 bases and J lost 3, with 15 bases in between. Germline V gives CDR1 SGHDT, CDR2 YYEEEE. This CDR3 has 16 residues. The CDR3 DNA follows: TGTGCCAGCAGCTTAGGAGGATTAGGCTACAATCAGCCCCAGCATTTT. This translates into CASSLGGLGYNQPQHF.

This clone came up once. This chain joins TRBV13 and TRBJ2-7; 9 bases line up with TRBD2. The CDR3 has 14 residues. Germline values: CDR1 PRHDT, CDR2 FYEKMQ (reference sequence). With 2 bases clipped from V and 6 bases from J, the junction kept 5 bases outside the gene matches. The CDR3 DNA reads TGTGCCAGCAGCTTATGGCGGGAGGGCTCCGAGCAGTACTTC. This sequence encodes CASSLWREGSEQYF.

The rearrangement joins TRBV14 to TRBJ1-2, with D possibly being TRBD1 (6 bases). This CDR3 is built from 16 residues. The germline V gene has CDR1 SGHDN and CDR2 FVKESK. With 0 bases removed from V and 3 bases from J, the gap between germline ends came to 14 bases. CDR3 region: CASSQEAGGNDYGYTF. For the CDR3, the DNA is TGTGCCAGCAGCCAAGAGGCCGGGGGCAACGACTATGGCTACACCTTC.

This clone was counted a single time. Other DNA sequences of this sample code for an identical CDR3. The chain employs TRBV28 and TRBJ1-5; TRBD1 aligns across 7 bases. V was clipped by 2 bases and J by 1 base; unmatched bases: 2. CDR3 length: 15 amino acids. Germline CDR1 and CDR2: MDHEN and SYDVKM. The CDR3 nucleotides read TGTGCCAGCAGTTTAGGCAGGGGGAGCAATCAGCCCCAGCATTTT. Encoded protein: CASSLGRGSNQPQHF.

The J gene is TRBJ2-1, the V gene TRBV15; D is uncertain. CDR3 size: 12 residues. Germline loops: CDR1 LNHNV, CDR2 YYDKDF (reference sequence). The V end lost 1 base, the J end lost 10 bases, and 8 bases lay between the germline ends. CDR3 nucleotides: TGTGCCACCAGCAGAGTCTCCCCGGAGCAGTTCTTC. Translation gives CATSRVSPEQFF.

The chain has TRBV6-5 and TRBJ1-2; TRBD1 matches at 8 bases. CDR3 length equals 13 residues. V lost 5 bases to trimming and J lost 7 bases; unmatched junction nucleotides: 6. Germline CDR1 is MNHEY and CDR2 is SVGAGI. CDR3 DNA sequence: TGTGCCAGCAGTCCGGACAGGGTTGGTGGCTACACCTTC. This encodes CASSPDRVGGYTF.

This clone has more than one count but fewer than ten. J is TRBJ2-7 and V is TRBV6-1, with D perhaps TRBD1 (5 bases). Trimming took off 7 bases at V and 1 base at J, with 11 bases between the two ends. Germline V gives CDR1 MNHNS, CDR2 SASEGT. There are 13 residues in the CDR3. DNA of the CDR3: TGTGCCAGCACCTTGACAGAGTCCTACGAGCAGTACTTC. Encoded protein: CASTLTESYEQYF.

The count of this clone is one. The gene calls are TRBV30 and TRBJ2-1; 12 nucleotides line up with TRBD2. V lost 3 bases to trimming and J lost 7 bases; unmatched junction nucleotides: 10. Germline V gene data show CDR1 as GTSNPN and CDR2 as SVGIG (reference sequence). This CDR3 has 16 residues. CDR3 nucleotides: TGTGCCTGGAGCGGACTAGCGGGGCACTTCGAGAATGAGCAGTTCTTC. Its translation: CAWSGLAGHFENEQFF.

This chain links TRBV19 with TRBJ1-2; no firm D call. With 11 bases removed from V and 8 bases from J, the gap between germline ends came to 9 bases. The CDR3 length is 9 residues. Germline V CDR1 and CDR2: LNHDA, SQIVND (reference sequence). The DNA for the CDR3 is TGTGCCTTAGATGAGGGCTACACCTTC. It yields the protein CALDEGYTF.